A single sample gave rise to the 5 T cell receptor beta chains below, sequenced in a study of CD8+ T cells in alopecia areata. Isolated RNA was reverse transcribed into cDNA used as the sequencing template. TCRdb keeps only in-frame clones here, not all; method: immunoSEQ multiplex PCR. The sample lists around 250,000 clones; less than 80% were seen once. The sequenced sample was CD4+ T cells sorted from blood, obtained at week 0. The source of these receptors is a human donor with alopecia areata.

V and J are TRBV5-4 and TRBJ2-5; 11 bases are shared with TRBD1. This CDR3 is 15 amino acids long. Trimming cost V 4 bases and J 3 bases; bases outside gene matches: 5. Per the germline V gene, CDR1 is SGHNT and CDR2 is YYREEE (reference sequence). The CDR3 loop is CASSQDRGLEETQYF. CDR3 sequence (DNA): TGTGCCAGCAGCCAGGACAGGGGGCTGGAAGAGACCCAGTACTTC.

The CDR3 spells CASSELSNYGYTF. The CDR3 DNA sequence: TGTGCCAGCAGTGAATTGAGTAACTATGGCTACACCTTC. The chain links TRBV25-1 to TRBJ1-2; no firm D call. Trimming removed 1 base from V and 1 base from J, with 4 bases in between. The V gene's germline CDR1 is MGHDK and CDR2 SYGVNS. The CDR3 extends over 13 amino acids.

The V gene is TRBV30, the J gene TRBJ2-7; no definite D call. In germline, CDR1 is GTSNPN, CDR2 SVGIG (reference sequence). The CDR3 has 14 residues. V was trimmed by 0 bases and J by 0 bases, leaving 9 bases between them. The CDR3 is CAWSVGSSSYEQYF. As DNA, the CDR3 is TGTGCCTGGAGTGTGGGCAGCAGCTCCTACGAGCAGTACTTC. Looking up the rest from reference TRBV30 and TRBJ2-7 gives the full variable domain: SQTIHQWPATLVQPVGSPLSLECTVEGTSNPNLYWYRQAAGRGLQLLFYSVGIGQISSEVPQNLSASRPQDRQFILSSKKLLLSDSGFYLCAWSVGSSSYEQYFGPGTRLTVT.

V is TRBV30 and J is TRBJ2-5; TRBD2 matches 15 bases. V was clipped by 2 bases and J by 2 bases; unmatched bases: 6. Germline lookup yields CDR1 GTSNPN and CDR2 SVGIG (reference sequence). The CDR3 has 17 residues. The CDR3 nucleotides are TGTGCCTGGAGTCGGGGACTAGCGGGGGGCTCACAAGAGACCCAGTACTTC. Its translation is CAWSRGLAGGSQETQYF.

V usage is TRBV29-1 and J usage is TRBJ2-7; 9 positions match TRBD1. This CDR3 has 13 residues. Germline V lookup: CDR1 SQVTM, CDR2 ANQGSEA. With 5 bases clipped from V and 4 bases from J, the junction kept 6 bases outside the gene matches. The CDR3 sequence: CSVKGTGLYEQYF. The CDR3 DNA follows: TGCAGCGTTAAGGGGACAGGGTTATACGAGCAGTACTTC.